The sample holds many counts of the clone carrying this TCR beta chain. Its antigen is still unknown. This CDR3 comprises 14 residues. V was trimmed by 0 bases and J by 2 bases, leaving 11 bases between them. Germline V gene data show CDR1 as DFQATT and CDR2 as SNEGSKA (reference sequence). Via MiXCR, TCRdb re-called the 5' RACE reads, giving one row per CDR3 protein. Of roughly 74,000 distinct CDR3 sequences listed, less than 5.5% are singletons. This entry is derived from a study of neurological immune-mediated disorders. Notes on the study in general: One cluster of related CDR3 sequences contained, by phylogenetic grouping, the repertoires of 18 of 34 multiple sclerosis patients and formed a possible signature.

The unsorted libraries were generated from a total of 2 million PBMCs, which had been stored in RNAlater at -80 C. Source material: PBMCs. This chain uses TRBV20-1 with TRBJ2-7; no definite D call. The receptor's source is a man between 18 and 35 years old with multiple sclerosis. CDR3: CSARETIKAYEQYF. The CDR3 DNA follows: TGCAGTGCTAGAGAAACAATCAAAGCCTACGAGCAGTACTTC.